Each of the 23 T cell receptor beta chains below was sequenced from the same sample in a study of blood T cell repertoires in COVID-19. TCRdb's copy holds only in-frame clones and misses some; the assay was immunoSEQ multiplex PCR. The sample holds approximately 38,000 clones; more than 85% are singletons and the top ten take approximately 6%. Sequenced material: peripheral blood. These receptors originate from a woman older than 75 with acute or convalescent COVID-19.

V is TRBV7-9 and J is TRBJ1-1; 11 bases are shared with TRBD1. Germline V gene sequence: CDR1 SEHNR, CDR2 FQNEAQ (reference sequence). The CDR3 runs to 16 residues. Unmatched junction bases numbered 9, after V lost 5 bases and J lost 4 bases. In DNA form, the CDR3 reads TGTGCCAGCAGCGTCTGGACAGGGGGCTTCGGCACTGAAGCTTTCTTT. This sequence encodes CASSVWTGGFGTEAFF.

The chain carries TRBV9 and TRBJ2-7; D is possibly TRBD2 (5 bases). The V gene's germline CDR1 is SGDLS and CDR2 YYNGEE. Trimming removed 4 bases from V and 3 bases from J, with 20 bases in between. This CDR3 comprises 16 residues. The DNA for the CDR3 is TGTGCCAGCAGCCCCTCGGGAACGGGGTTTCTCTACGAGCAGTACTTC. Its translation: CASSPSGTGFLYEQYF.

This clone has a single count. The genes are TRBV5-1 and TRBJ2-3; 10 bases are a match to TRBD1. The germline CDR1 and CDR2 sequences are SGHRS and YFSETQ. The CDR3 loop spans 19 amino acids. V shed 2 bases and J 5 bases; nucleotides not matched to a gene: 17. CDR3 residues: CASSFFLYAGTGEEDTQYF. CDR3 nucleotides: TGCGCCAGCAGCTTTTTTCTGTATGCCGGGACAGGGGAGGAAGATACGCAGTATTTT.

This clone was seen only a few times. This same CDR3 is encoded by further DNA sequences in the sample. The V and J genes are TRBV12-3 or TRBV12-4 and TRBJ1-1; D is ambiguous. The CDR3 totals 12 residues. Trimming removed 6 bases at V and 2 bases at J, with 7 bases between. The CDR3 DNA reads TGTGCCAGCAGCCCAACAAACACTGAAGCTTTCTTT. This codes for CASSPTNTEAFF.

This rearrangement joins TRBV7-2 to TRBJ2-3, with TRBD1 identical over 8 bases. V lost 5 bases and J lost 0; bases outside the gene matches: 7. The germline V gene encodes CDR1 SGHTA and CDR2 FQGNSA. CDR3 size: 16 residues. CDR3: CASSQSGQGSTDTQYF. The CDR3 DNA reads TGTGCCAGCAGCCAATCCGGACAGGGTAGCACAGATACGCAGTATTTT.

This rearrangement joins TRBV7-9 to TRBJ1-4, with D possibly being TRBD1 (6 bases). CDR3 length: 14 residues. V dropped 4 bases and J dropped 8 bases, with 14 bases sitting between them. Germline V gives CDR1 SEHNR, CDR2 FQNEAQ (reference sequence). The CDR3, as DNA: TGTGCCAGCAGCTCGCCGGGACAAGGGGAAAAACTGTTTTTT. Translating it yields CASSSPGQGEKLFF. Using reference TRBV7-9 and TRBJ1-4 for the parts outside the CDR3, the full variable domain is DTGVSQNPRHKITKRGQNVTFRCDPISEHNRLYWYRQTLGQGPEFLTYFQNEAQLEKSRLLSDRFSAERPKGSFSTLEIQRTEQGDSAMYLCASSSPGQGEKLFFGSGTQLSVL.

This clone was recorded only once. The V and J genes are TRBV2 and TRBJ1-1, with D unresolved. CDR1 is SNHLY, CDR2 FYNNEI, per germline. Trimming shortened V by 3 bases and J by 1 base, and 6 bases separated the two germline ends. The CDR3 totals 13 residues. CDR3 DNA sequence: TGTGCCAGCAGTGATGGTAGGAACACTGAAGCTTTCTTT. It encodes CASSDGRNTEAFF.

The chain recombines TRBV7-2 with TRBJ1-1; 7 bases fit TRBD1. V gave up 4 bases and J gave up 5 bases; unmatched junction bases: 4. CDR3 length: 13 residues. CDR1 and CDR2 from the germline V gene are SGHTA and FQGNSA. The CDR3 DNA sequence: TGTGCCAGCAGCTCCCAGGGGGGTACTGAAGCTTTCTTT. It codes for CASSSQGGTEAFF. The full variable domain, in which reference TRBV7-2 and TRBJ1-1 provide the parts outside the CDR3, is GAGVSQSPSNKVTEKGKDVELRCDPISGHTALYWYRQSLGQGLEFLIYFQGNSAPDKSGLPSDRFSAERTGGSVSTLTIQRTQQEDSAVYLCASSSQGGTEAFFGQGTRLTVV.

V is TRBV6-5 and J is TRBJ2-7; 7 bases fit TRBD1. The J segment lost 0 bases and the V segment lost 0 bases, leaving 2 bases of the junction unmatched. The CDR3 is made up of 15 amino acids. Germline V gene data show CDR1 as MNHEY and CDR2 as SVGAGI. CDR3 bases: TGTGCCAGCAGTTACTCGTGGGACAGCTCCTACGAGCAGTACTTC. It encodes CASSYSWDSSYEQYF.

The chain combines TRBV3-1 (or the pseudogene TRBV3-2) with TRBJ1-2; 9 bases fit TRBD1. J was trimmed by 2 bases and V by 5 bases; bases with no gene match: 9. CDR1 is LGHDT, CDR2 YNNKEL, per germline (reference sequence). This CDR3 spans 16 amino acids. The CDR3 protein is CASSWLGGQGNYGYTF. The CDR3 DNA is TGTGCCAGCAGCTGGCTTGGGGGACAGGGAAACTATGGCTACACCTTC.

The rearrangement links TRBV7-8 to TRBJ1-2; D is possibly TRBD1 (5 bases). Germline V gives CDR1 SGHVS, CDR2 FQNEAQ. V dropped 0 bases and J dropped 4 bases, with 9 bases sitting between them. CDR3 length: 14 residues. Here the CDR3 DNA reads TGTGCCAGCAGCTTAGCGGGGGGAACCTATGGCTACACCTTC. It codes for CASSLAGGTYGYTF.

The chain has TRBV5-1 and TRBJ1-1; 7 bases are shared with TRBD1. V dropped 4 bases and J dropped 4; count of bases not matched to a gene: 13. Germline CDR1 is SGHRS and CDR2 is YFSETQ. The CDR3 spans 16 residues. The CDR3 nucleotides read TGCGCCAGCAGCCGTCTGGAGGGGGCGCAGGGCACTGAAGCTTTCTTT. Residues: CASSRLEGAQGTEAFF.

J is TRBJ2-3 and V is TRBV4-1; 7 bases fit TRBD2. Germline CDR1 MGHRA, CDR2 YSYEKL. Losses at the gene ends were 3 bases for V and 6 bases for J; bases not matched to a gene: 12. The CDR3 covers 16 residues. Here the CDR3 DNA reads TGCGCCAGCAGCCACCCCCCGGGGGGACTTGGGGATACGCAGTATTTT. Encoded protein: CASSHPPGGLGDTQYF.

The table lists this clone with a count of one. CDR3 nucleotide sequence: TGTGCCAGCAGTTTAGGACAGGGACAGGGTTCTGGCTACACCTTC. This gives the protein CASSLGQGQGSGYTF. The gene calls are TRBV2 and TRBJ1-2, with 9 nucleotides matching TRBD1. CDR1 SNHLY and CDR2 FYNNEI come from the germline V gene. After removal of 5 bases from V and 7 bases from J, the junction contained 11 bases not matched to a gene. This CDR3 is 15 amino acids long. The full variable domain, completed using reference TRBV2 and TRBJ1-2, is EPEVTQTPSHQVTQMGQEVILRCVPISNHLYFYWYRQILGQKVEFLVSFYNNEISEKSEIFDDQFSVERPDGSNFTLKIRSTKLEDSAMYFCASSLGQGQGSGYTFGSGTRLTVV.

The rearrangement links TRBV5-4 to TRBJ2-5; the match to TRBD2 covers 7 bases. The CDR3 covers 18 residues. The J segment lost 5 bases and the V segment lost 2 bases, leaving 18 bases of the junction unmatched. CDR1 and CDR2 (germline): SGHNT, YYREEE (reference sequence). The CDR3 loop is CASSFTRDSRGSGETQYF. In DNA, the CDR3 is TGTGCCAGCAGCTTTACTCGGGACTCCCGGGGTAGCGGGGAGACCCAGTACTTC.

The V gene is TRBV5-1, the J gene TRBJ1-3, with D unresolved. CDR3 length: 13 amino acids. V lost 5 bases, J lost 0 bases, and 6 bases lay in between. The germline gives CDR1 SGHRS, CDR2 YFSETQ. DNA of the CDR3: TGCGCCAGCAGACCGAGCTCTGGAAACACCATATATTTT. As protein: CASRPSSGNTIYF.

This chain connects TRBV7-2 to TRBJ2-2, with D possibly matching TRBD2 (5 bases). The V gene lost 3 bases and the J gene lost 4 bases, with 12 bases spanning the gap. This CDR3 is built from 15 residues. Germline CDR1 is SGHTA and CDR2 is FQGNSA. CDR3 coding DNA: TGTGCCAGCAGCTTTTTCGTACGGGGCACCGGGGAGCTGTTTTTT. Protein product: CASSFFVRGTGELFF. Drawing the rest from reference TRBV7-2 and TRBJ2-2, the complete variable domain is GAGVSQSPSNKVTEKGKDVELRCDPISGHTALYWYRQSLGQGLEFLIYFQGNSAPDKSGLPSDRFSAERTGGSVSTLTIQRTQQEDSAVYLCASSFFVRGTGELFFGEGSRLTVL.

The chain employs TRBV6-5 and TRBJ1-5, with 7 bases that match TRBD1. After removal of 8 bases from V and 0 bases from J, the junction contained 7 bases not matched to a gene. Germline-derived CDR1 and CDR2 are MNHEY and SVGAGI. The CDR3 is made up of 15 amino acids. In nucleotides, the CDR3 is TGTGCCAGCCGGGGTCACAGGGGTAGCAATCAGCCCCAGCATTTT. It specifies CASRGHRGSNQPQHF.

The gene calls are TRBV11-2 and TRBJ2-7; 7 bases fit TRBD2. The CDR3 contains 13 residues. CDR1 and CDR2 (germline): SGHAT, FQNNGV. The J segment lost 5 bases and the V segment lost 5 bases, leaving 6 bases of the junction unmatched. The CDR3 reads CASSPRDYNEQYF. CDR3 sequence (DNA): TGTGCCAGCAGCCCCCGGGACTACAACGAGCAGTACTTC.

CDR3 region: CASSYSRGEQYF. CDR3 sequence (DNA): TGTGCCAGCAGTTACTCGAGGGGGGAGCAGTACTTC. The rearrangement uses TRBV6-6 and TRBJ2-7; tentatively, D is TRBD1 (6 bases). The germline V and J ends were trimmed by 0 bases and 7 bases, with 7 bases remaining between them. CDR1 MNHNY and CDR2 SVGAGI come from the germline V gene (reference sequence). The CDR3 covers 12 residues.

The chain recombines TRBV10-3 with TRBJ1-1, with 12 bases that match TRBD1. This CDR3 contains 15 residues. Germline assignment: CDR1 ENHRY and CDR2 SYGVKD. The junction had 3 bases not matched to a gene; V was cut back by 3 bases and J by 4 bases. Here the CDR3 DNA reads TGTGCCATCAGTGACGGGACAGGGGGCGGCACTGAAGCTTTCTTT. Amino acids: CAISDGTGGGTEAFF.

The chain couples TRBV18 to TRBJ2-1, with TRBD1 matching over 7 bases. The CDR3 consists of 15 residues. With V trimmed by 2 bases and J by 9 bases, 10 bases remained unmatched. CDR1 and CDR2 (germline): KGHSH, LQKENI. CDR3 amino acids: CASSPTGTADREQFF. In DNA, the CDR3 is TGTGCCAGCTCACCAACGGGGACAGCGGATCGTGAGCAGTTCTTC.

The chain couples TRBV7-9 to TRBJ2-7, with 7 nucleotides matching TRBD2. Germline assignment: CDR1 SEHNR and CDR2 FQNEAQ (reference sequence). This CDR3 is built from 15 residues. V shed 4 bases, J shed 5 bases, and the junction held 11 bases outside the gene matches. Written as DNA, the CDR3 is TGTGCCAGCAGCTACGGCTCCGGGGGGTTGGACGAGCAGTACTTC. Its protein product is CASSYGSGGLDEQYF.